Presented here are 32 T cell receptor beta chains from one specimen sequenced in a study of breast tumors, draining lymph nodes, adjacent tissues. TCRdb re-called the multiplex PCR reads through MiXCR, storing one row per CDR3 protein. Among roughly 17,000 distinct CDR3 sequences listed, roughly 64% were seen once. Material for sequencing was tumor-adjacent breast tissue. Receptors were obtained from a female donor with breast cancer. Some clones in this sample may be carry-over from other donors' samples.

At least ten counts were recorded for this clonotype. A much larger clonotype is one base distant, so this may be a read error. The V and J genes are TRBV20-1 and TRBJ2-7; D perhaps matches TRBD2 (6 bases). This CDR3 is built from 11 residues. Germline loops: CDR1 DFQATT, CDR2 SNEGSKA (reference sequence). The CDR3 here is CSAGKDYEQSF. CDR3 DNA sequence: TGCAGTGCCGGGAAGGACTACGAGCAGTCCTTC.

The chain carries TRBV20-1 and TRBJ2-1; the D gene could be TRBD1 or TRBD2 (7 bases each). This CDR3 comprises 13 residues. Germline CDR1 and CDR2: DFQATT and SNEGSKA (reference sequence). V lost 6 bases to trimming and J lost 4 bases, with 13 bases between them. The CDR3 nucleotides are TGCAGTGCGGCAGGGGGAGGGTACAATGAGCAGTTCTTC. Translating it yields CSAAGGGYNEQFF.

This chain uses TRBV9 with TRBJ2-3; D is uncertain. In germline, CDR1 is SGDLS, CDR2 YYNGEE. The length of the CDR3 is 13 residues. Deletions cut 4 bases from V and 2 bases from J, with 8 bases between. CDR3 sequence reads: CASSLGNTDTQYF. DNA for the CDR3: TGTGCCAGCAGCTTAGGAAACACAGATACGCAGTATTTT.

This clonotype was seen at least ten times. This rearrangement joins TRBV11-1 to TRBJ2-2; D is uncertain. Germline V gene lookup returns CDR1 SGHAT and CDR2 FQDESV (reference sequence). The length of the CDR3 is 13 residues. V was pared by 2 bases and J by 3 bases, with 4 bases between. CDR3 bases: TGTGCCAGCAGCTTAAGGGACACCGGGGAGCTGTTTTTT. It specifies CASSLRDTGELFF.

This clonotype showed up just once. The chain employs TRBV20-1 and TRBJ1-5; TRBD1 matches 9 bases. Germline assignment: CDR1 DFQATT and CDR2 SNEGSKA (reference sequence). The V gene end was trimmed by 6 bases and the J gene end by 6 bases; junction bases not matched to a gene: 9. The CDR3 length is 14 residues. The CDR3 is CSAGTGQGGQPQHF. The CDR3 DNA is TGCAGTGCGGGGACAGGGCAAGGAGGTCAGCCCCAGCATTTT.

The chain joins TRBV24-1 to TRBJ2-1; 8 nucleotides align to TRBD2. Germline loops: CDR1 KGHDR, CDR2 SFDVKD. The length of the CDR3 is 12 residues. V dropped 12 bases and J dropped 8; count of bases not matched to a gene: 8. CDR3 DNA sequence: TGTGCCGCGTCGGGGGGGCCCGATGAGCAGTTCTTC. Protein sequence: CAASGGPDEQFF.

In its sample, this clonotype was seen many times. In DNA form, the CDR3 reads TGTGCCAGCAGCACAATGGGACAGGGGAGAGATGAGCAGTTCTTC. Translated: CASSTMGQGRDEQFF. The chain employs TRBV7-9 and TRBJ2-1; the match to TRBD1 covers 10 bases. CDR1 is SEHNR and CDR2 is FQNEAQ in the germline V gene (reference sequence). The CDR3 extends over 15 amino acids. Trimming removed 5 bases from V and 8 bases from J; junction bases left unmatched: 9.

By frequency in the sample, this clonotype is medium-sized (0.01 to 0.1%). Mismatch with germline at one junction end may stem from a read error. The V and J genes are TRBV7-7 and TRBJ2-5; tentatively, D is TRBD1 or TRBD2 (5 bases each). CDR1 and CDR2 (germline): SSHAT, FNYEAQ (reference sequence). There are 13 residues in the CDR3. Here the CDR3 reads CASSFPGTETQYF. CDR3 nucleotide sequence: TGTGCTAGCAGCTTTCCCGGGACGGAGACCCAGTACTTC.

By sample fraction, this clonotype is medium-sized. A read error may explain this, as a much larger clone is one base away. The V and J genes are TRBV20-1 and TRBJ2-7, with D unresolved. Germline values: CDR1 DFQATT, CDR2 SNEGSKA (reference sequence). With 1 base removed from V and 6 bases from J, the gap between germline ends came to 16 bases. The CDR3 sequence is 14 residues long. This chain's CDR3 is CSARVAVSLSEQYF. The CDR3 nucleotides read TGCAGTGCTAGAGTGGCAGTATCCCTCTCCGAGCAGTACTTC.

At least ten counts were recorded for this clonotype. The chain couples TRBV20-1 to TRBJ1-1; D is undetermined. Germline values: CDR1 DFQATT, CDR2 SNEGSKA (reference sequence). CDR3 length: 14 residues. Trimming removed 8 bases from V and 1 base from J, with 17 bases in between. CDR3 sequence (DNA): TGCAGTTCCATGGGGTGGGGAGGGAACACTGAAGCTTTCTTT. It encodes CSSMGWGGNTEAFF.

By share, this clonotype counts as medium-sized. CDR3 coding DNA: TGTGCCAGCAGTACAGGGTTCGGCTACACCTTC. It is translated as CASSTGFGYTF. The chain joins TRBV6-1 to TRBJ1-2, with a tentative D call TRBD1 (6 bases). Trimming took off 5 bases at V and 8 bases at J, with 9 bases between the two ends. Germline CDR1 is MNHNS and CDR2 is SASEGT. The CDR3 is 11 residues long.

The rearrangement joins TRBV6-4 to TRBJ1-4; D unclear. CDR3 length equals 13 residues. Trimming shortened V by 5 bases and J by 7 bases, and 11 bases separated the two germline ends. Germline V gene lookup returns CDR1 MRHNA and CDR2 SNTAGT. The CDR3 bases are TGTGCCAGCAGTTATCGAGAGGGTGAAAAACTGTTTTTT. This sequence encodes CASSYREGEKLFF.

This clonotype has only a few counts. The rearrangement uses TRBV6-4 and TRBJ1-1; D is unclear. V was clipped by 2 bases and J by 3 bases, with 13 bases between them. Germline V gene lookup returns CDR1 MRHNA and CDR2 SNTAGT. The CDR3 is 15 residues long. CDR3 residues: CASSDRWMWDTEAFF. Here the CDR3 DNA reads TGTGCCAGCAGTGACAGGTGGATGTGGGACACTGAAGCTTTCTTT.

The chain recombines TRBV7-9 with TRBJ2-7; possible D gene TRBD2, 7 bases. The CDR3 totals 14 residues. Per the germline V gene, CDR1 is SEHNR and CDR2 is FQNEAQ (reference sequence). Trimming pared 5 bases from V and 6 bases from J, leaving 17 bases between. Here the CDR3 reads CASSLGGDSGEQYF. The CDR3 coding sequence is TGTGCCAGCAGCCTAGGGGGGGACTCCGGCGAGCAGTACTTC. The complete variable domain, with remaining parts taken from reference TRBV7-9 and TRBJ2-7, reads DTGVSQNPRHKITKRGQNVTFRCDPISEHNRLYWYRQTLGQGPEFLTYFQNEAQLEKSRLLSDRFSAERPKGSFSTLEIQRTEQGDSAMYLCASSLGGDSGEQYFGPGTRLTVT.

The rearrangement joins TRBV2 to TRBJ2-5, with D perhaps matching TRBD2 (5 bases). The germline gives CDR1 SNHLY, CDR2 FYNNEI. This CDR3 is built from 12 residues. V dropped 9 bases and J dropped 3 bases, with 11 bases sitting between them. The CDR3 DNA follows: TGTGCCAGTTCACTAGTTGAAGAGACCCAGTACTTC. This translates into CASSLVEETQYF.

The V call is TRBV7-2, the J call TRBJ1-1; D is uncertain. CDR3 length equals 12 residues. The V end was cut by 2 bases, the J end by 1 base, with 2 bases between. Germline V gene lookup returns CDR1 SGHTA and CDR2 FQGNSA. This chain's CDR3 is CASSLQNTEAFF. CDR3 in DNA: TGTGCCAGCAGCTTACAGAACACTGAAGCTTTCTTT.

The table lists this clonotype with a count of one. The rearrangement uses TRBV24-1 and TRBJ2-1; 16 nucleotides agree with TRBD2. CDR3 length: 18 amino acids. Germline values: CDR1 KGHDR, CDR2 SFDVKD. The trim removed 2 bases at V and 4 bases at J, leaving 4 bases unmatched. As DNA, the CDR3 is TGTGCCACCAGTGATTCAATGGGACTAGCGGGAGGGTACAATGAGCAGTTCTTC. Translation: CATSDSMGLAGGYNEQFF.

By proportion, this clonotype is medium-sized. This chain uses TRBV7-9 with TRBJ2-7; 9 bases match TRBD1. In germline, CDR1 is SEHNR, CDR2 FQNEAQ (reference sequence). CDR3 length: 14 residues. Germline trimming cut 4 bases from V and 2 bases from J; bases unmatched to any gene: 3. The CDR3 DNA sequence: TGTGCCAGCAGCTCCGGGACAGGGACCTACGAGCAGTACTTC. This translates into CASSSGTGTYEQYF. The variable domain in full, completed from reference TRBV7-9 and TRBJ2-7, reads DTGVSQNPRHKITKRGQNVTFRCDPISEHNRLYWYRQTLGQGPEFLTYFQNEAQLEKSRLLSDRFSAERPKGSFSTLEIQRTEQGDSAMYLCASSSGTGTYEQYFGPGTRLTVT.

By share of the sample, this clonotype is medium-sized. CDR3 region: CASSQDGGGDTGELFF. The CDR3 DNA sequence: TGCGCCAGCAGCCAAGATGGGGGGGGCGACACCGGGGAGCTGTTTTTT. The chain links TRBV4-3 to TRBJ2-2, with TRBD2 as a possible D gene (7 bases). V gave up 0 bases and J gave up 3 bases, with 11 bases separating them. From germline, CDR1 is LGHNA and CDR2 YSLEER. The CDR3 extends over 16 amino acids.

This clonotype has ten or more counts. This chain uses TRBV18 with TRBJ2-3; 8 bases fit TRBD1. Germline lookup yields CDR1 KGHSH and CDR2 LQKENI. The V gene end was trimmed by 6 bases and the J gene end by 3 bases; junction bases not matched to a gene: 5. CDR3 length equals 14 residues. The CDR3 DNA is TGTGCCAGCTCCTACAGGGGGTGGACAGATACGCAGTATTTT. This gives the protein CASSYRGWTDTQYF.

The chain carries TRBV2 and TRBJ2-3, with 8 bases identical to TRBD2. Germline V gene lookup returns CDR1 SNHLY and CDR2 FYNNEI. There are 13 residues in the CDR3. After removal of 8 bases from V and 3 bases from J, the junction contained 4 bases not matched to a gene. CDR3 loop: CASESGGTDTQYF. CDR3 nucleotide sequence: TGTGCCAGCGAGTCGGGAGGGACAGATACGCAGTATTTT.

This clonotype is labeled as medium-sized. V usage is TRBV18 and J usage is TRBJ1-2; the D is unclear. Germline V gives CDR1 KGHSH, CDR2 LQKENI. V shed 3 bases and J shed 5 bases, with 10 bases lying between them. The CDR3 consists of 13 residues. In DNA, the CDR3 is TGTGCCAGCTCACCCCTGGCGGAATATGGCTACACCTTC. Translating gives CASSPLAEYGYTF.

This chain uses TRBV7-9 with TRBJ2-1, with 9 bases lining up with TRBD2. Germline assignment: CDR1 SEHNR and CDR2 FQNEAQ (reference sequence). The ends lost 1 base at V and 0 bases at J; junction bases unmatched: 7. This CDR3 is built from 18 residues. The CDR3 sequence: CASSLGSSGARSYNEQFF. CDR3 coding DNA: TGTGCCAGCAGCTTAGGTTCTAGCGGGGCACGCTCCTACAATGAGCAGTTCTTC.

The V gene is TRBV7-2, the J gene TRBJ1-6; D is uncertain. This CDR3 contains 13 residues. Looked up from germline, CDR1 is SGHTA and CDR2 is FQGNSA. The V end lost 5 bases, the J end lost 8 bases, and 10 bases lay between the germline ends. The CDR3 nucleotides read TGTGCCAGCAGCCTCCTGTCCTATTCACCCCTCCACTTT. Its protein is CASSLLSYSPLHF.

This clonotype has a handful of counts. J is TRBJ2-3 and V is TRBV7-8; D is undetermined. V was trimmed by 5 bases and J by 2 bases, leaving 5 bases between them. The CDR3 sequence is 12 residues long. Germline V CDR1 and CDR2: SGHVS, FQNEAQ. CDR3 nucleotide sequence: TGTGCCAGCAGCCGAGCCACAGATACGCAGTATTTT. The encoded protein is CASSRATDTQYF.

The chain couples TRBV4-1 to TRBJ2-7; TRBD2 matches at 10 bases. The germline CDR1 and CDR2 sequences are MGHRA and YSYEKL. This CDR3 is 15 amino acids long. J was trimmed by 4 bases and V by 1 base; bases with no gene match: 4. Written as DNA, the CDR3 is TGCGCCAGCAGCCAAGGTGCTAGCGGGAGTTACGAGCAGTACTTC. This gives the protein CASSQGASGSYEQYF.

This clonotype appeared once. This sequence joins TRBV7-8 and TRBJ2-7; 13 bases are a match to TRBD2. Per the germline V gene, CDR1 is SGHVS and CDR2 is FQNEAQ. V shed 1 base and J 1 base; nucleotides not matched to a gene: 4. The CDR3 loop spans 17 amino acids. CDR3 protein: CASSLEGLAGRSYEQYF. CDR3 DNA: TGTGCCAGCAGCTTAGAGGGACTAGCGGGACGATCCTACGAGCAGTACTTC. Combining the CDR3 with reference TRBV7-8 and TRBJ2-7 gives the whole variable domain GAGVSQSPRYKVAKRGQDVALRCDPISGHVSLFWYQQALGQGPEFLTYFQNEAQLDKSGLPSDRFFAERPEGSVSTLKIQRTQQEDSAVYLCASSLEGLAGRSYEQYFGPGTRLTVT.

This chain links TRBV24-1 with TRBJ1-2; TRBD1 aligns across 7 bases. The CDR3 is made up of 14 amino acids. The trim removed 2 bases at V and 5 bases at J, leaving 4 bases unmatched. CDR1 is KGHDR and CDR2 is SFDVKD in the germline V gene. CDR3 residues: CATSDSHRGYGYTF. The DNA for the CDR3 is TGTGCCACCAGTGATTCACACAGGGGTTATGGCTACACCTTC.

The chain recombines TRBV7-2 with TRBJ2-6; D remains unclear. V lost 0 bases to trimming and J lost 0 bases, with 3 bases between them. The germline V gene encodes CDR1 SGHTA and CDR2 FQGNSA. The CDR3 is made up of 15 amino acids. The CDR3 is CASSLAGSGANVLTF. The CDR3 region has the DNA TGTGCCAGCAGCTTAGCAGGCTCTGGGGCCAACGTCCTGACTTTC.

The chain employs TRBV20-1 and TRBJ1-5, with D hard to call. The germline gives CDR1 DFQATT, CDR2 SNEGSKA (reference sequence). This CDR3 is built from 11 residues. Deletions cut 0 bases from V and 6 bases from J, with 3 bases between. The CDR3 DNA reads as TGCAGTGCTAGAGAAGGTCAGCCCCAGCATTTT. The encoded protein is CSAREGQPQHF.

This chain uses TRBV15 with TRBJ1-4; the D gene is possibly TRBD1 (5 bases). CDR1 LNHNV and CDR2 YYDKDF come from the germline V gene (reference sequence). Trimming removed 1 base at V and 5 bases at J, with 11 bases between. CDR3 length equals 15 residues. CDR3 amino acids: CATSRVLGENEKLFF. The CDR3 nucleotides read TGTGCCACCAGCAGAGTGTTAGGGGAGAATGAAAAACTGTTTTTT.

The rearrangement links TRBV7-2 to TRBJ2-3; D is undetermined. There are 13 residues in the CDR3. V lost 5 bases to trimming and J lost 6 bases, with 12 bases between them. Germline CDR1 SGHTA, CDR2 FQGNSA. CDR3 coding DNA: TGTGCCAGCAGCCAATATTTAAGCGATACGCAGTATTTT. Translated: CASSQYLSDTQYF.